This TCR beta chain was recovered during a study of blood T cell repertoires in COVID-19 (dated by TCRdb to 2018 to 2020). Describing the broader study: Collaborator samples came from the United States, Italy and Spain and covered acute and convalescent phases of COVID-19. Where available, HLA class I and class II types were taken from metadata supplied by the sample provider and were not determined by assay-based typing. Samples were obtained from the ongoing ImmuneRACE study (first 160 participants) and from approximately 1,200 subjects provided by 6 global collaborators. The repertoires were made available in a free public database intended to serve as a resource for research on the immune response to SARS-CoV-2. Sample metadata almost always included a de-identified subject ID, COVID-19 status, age in years and sex. Subjects who had been exposed to COVID-19, were actively infected with it, or had recovered from it provided the deeply sampled blood TCRbeta repertoires that made up the dataset. The material from the prospective study consisted of cDNA or gDNA derived from T cells, B-cell-depleted T cells, or PBMCs.

Overall study results and their limits: Clinical and demographic metadata were provided uncurated, with the amount varying by source and participant.

The V end gives up 10 bases and the J end 5 bases, leaving 9 bases in the junction not matched to a gene. Based on the germline V gene, the CDR1 and CDR2 sequences are ENHRY and SYGVKD. The CDR3 runs 15 residues from the cysteine to the phenylalanine. Of the read, only the CDR3 DNA is kept; its 45 bases are in frame from base 1. Worth noting for this clone: The antigen it recognizes is unknown. Base qualities are missing; no much larger clone stands one base away.

The immunoSEQ Assay, a bias-controlled multiplex PCR, was used to amplify TCRbeta CDR3 regions from genomic DNA. Regarding the original processing steps: Nucleated cell counts per sample were estimated from amplification of reference gene primers within the assay. Sequence reads were collapsed and filtered to measure the absolute abundance of every unique TCRbeta CDR3 rearrangement. For each sample, productive Simpson clonality was calculated as the square root of Simpson's diversity index across productive rearrangements. Entries here come from immuneACCESS through TCRdb and include only in-frame sequences with V and J called. Some clones fail to appear in such tables; in the studies checked, an unresolved V gene covers under half of the shortfall, and the cause of the remainder is unknown. The DNA gave D and trimming, while V, J and clone size come from that table. The table for this sample lists 95,000 or so clones; 86% of them were counted only once. The ten largest clones add up to 1.2% of the sample.

Each collaborating institution followed its own protocols to collect whole blood in K2EDTA tubes. For TCRbeta analysis, collaborator samples were shipped as frozen whole blood, as isolated PBMCs, or as DNA extracted from either sample type. The TCR sequence derives from a man older than 75 with active or convalescent COVID-19. Sequencing was performed on peripheral blood. The chain links TRBV10-3 with TRBJ1-6, and TRBD1 matches 9 of the central bases. The DNA reads as follows: TGTGCCACTCAACAGGACAGGGGCGATAATTCACCCCTCCACTTT. Its protein is CATQQDRGDNSPLHF.